This TCR beta chain came from a study of cytomegalovirus exposure and HLA in healthy donors. Background on the study: In an earlier analysis, 95 million to 130 million unique TCR beta sequences were found from 150 million to 200 million T cells.

This clone occurred a few times. Its specificity is unknown. Overall study findings and caveats: Later genetic work tied a missense DCLRE1C variant to beta-chain V and J trimming.

The length of the CDR3 is 15 residues. Germline-derived CDR1 and CDR2 are MNHEY and SVGAGI. V was pared by 2 bases and J by 4 bases, with 5 bases of the junction left unmatched. The PCR used 60 Vbeta and 13 Jbeta primers. Profiled with immunoSEQ multiplex PCR; TCRdb holds only in-frame clones, not every one. The table includes some 150,000 clones, about 10% detected once. Sequencing input: PBMCs. The chain employs TRBV6-5 and TRBJ2-7; 10 nucleotides align to TRBD1. The clonotype was recovered from a woman aged 35 to 49 in good health and CMV-seropositive. The CDR3 DNA reads TGTGCCAGCAGTTACGCTGACAGGGGGCGATACGAGCAGTACTTC. Encoded protein: CASSYADRGRYEQYF.